The entry below gives a single T cell receptor beta chain sequence along with its context. This sample is part of a study of Ad26.COV2.S vaccination and SARS-CoV-2 variants. The treatment was: some 20 received Ad26.COV2.S at low or high dose, single or two shots; 5 received placebo; per-sample allocation not given. The samples were gathered on day 63 after the first injection of vaccine or placebo. Expression of Wuhan-strain SARS-CoV-2 spike came from the Ad26 vector that formed the vaccine. Trimming cost V 3 bases and J 6 bases; bases outside gene matches: 4. This CDR3 has 14 amino acids. Germline V gene sequence: CDR1 SNHLY, CDR2 FYNNEI. This table comes from immunoSEQ multiplex PCR, and its TCRdb copy is limited to in-frame clones, with some not included. Of around 270,000 clones listed, around nine tenths are singletons.

The specimen comprised peripheral blood, sampled in a trial of Ad26.COV2.S vaccine versus placebo. The sequence was collected from a person between 18 and 65 years old who received the Ad26.COV2.S COVID-19 vaccine or a placebo. The chain recombines TRBV2 with TRBJ2-1; 8 bases line up with TRBD2. This CDR3 is CASSEAGGANEQFF. CDR3 nucleotides: TGTGCCAGCAGTGAGGCCGGGGGGGCCAATGAGCAGTTCTTC.